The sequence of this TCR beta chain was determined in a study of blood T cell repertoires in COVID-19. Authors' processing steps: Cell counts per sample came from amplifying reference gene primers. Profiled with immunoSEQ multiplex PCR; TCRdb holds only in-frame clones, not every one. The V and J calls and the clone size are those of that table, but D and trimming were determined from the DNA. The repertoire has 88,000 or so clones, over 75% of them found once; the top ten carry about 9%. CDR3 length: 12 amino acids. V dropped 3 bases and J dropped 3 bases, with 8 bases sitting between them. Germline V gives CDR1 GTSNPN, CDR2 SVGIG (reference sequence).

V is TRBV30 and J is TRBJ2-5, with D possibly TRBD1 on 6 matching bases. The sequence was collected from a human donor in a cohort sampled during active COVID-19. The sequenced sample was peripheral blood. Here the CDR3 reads CAWRAGEETQYF. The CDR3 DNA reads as TGTGCCTGGAGGGCAGGGGAAGAGACCCAGTACTTC.